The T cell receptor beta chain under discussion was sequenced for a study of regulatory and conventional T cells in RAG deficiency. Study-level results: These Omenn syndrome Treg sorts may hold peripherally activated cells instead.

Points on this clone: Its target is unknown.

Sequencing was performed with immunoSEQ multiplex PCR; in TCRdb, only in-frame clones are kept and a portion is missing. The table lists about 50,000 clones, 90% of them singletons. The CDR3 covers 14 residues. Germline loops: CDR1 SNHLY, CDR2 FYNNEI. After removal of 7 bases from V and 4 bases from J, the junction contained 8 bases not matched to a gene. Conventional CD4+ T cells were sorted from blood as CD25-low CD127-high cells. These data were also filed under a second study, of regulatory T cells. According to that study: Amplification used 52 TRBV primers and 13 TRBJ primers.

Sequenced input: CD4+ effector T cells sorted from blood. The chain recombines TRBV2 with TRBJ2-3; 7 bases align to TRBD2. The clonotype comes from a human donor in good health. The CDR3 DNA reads TGTGCCAGCAAACCCGGACTAGAGGCAGATACGCAGTATTTT. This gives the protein CASKPGLEADTQYF.